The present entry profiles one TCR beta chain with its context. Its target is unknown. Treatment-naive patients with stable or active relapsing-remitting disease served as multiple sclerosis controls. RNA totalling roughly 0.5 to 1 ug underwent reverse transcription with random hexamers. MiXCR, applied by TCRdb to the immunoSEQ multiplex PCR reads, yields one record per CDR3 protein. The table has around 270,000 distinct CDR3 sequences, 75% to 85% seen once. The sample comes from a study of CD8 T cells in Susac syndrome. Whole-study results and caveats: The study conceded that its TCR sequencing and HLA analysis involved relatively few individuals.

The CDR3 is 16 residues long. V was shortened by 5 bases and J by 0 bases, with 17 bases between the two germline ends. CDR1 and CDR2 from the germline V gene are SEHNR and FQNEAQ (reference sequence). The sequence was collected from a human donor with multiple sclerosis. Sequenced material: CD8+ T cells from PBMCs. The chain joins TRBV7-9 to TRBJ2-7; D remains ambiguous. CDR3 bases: TGTGCCAGCAGCCCTCCCGGCGGCCGGGCCTCCTACGAGCAGTACTTC. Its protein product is CASSPPGGRASYEQYF.